The 10 T cell receptor beta chains below all came from one sample that was sequenced in a study of T cell responses to AZD1222 COVID-19 vaccine. The repertoire was sequenced with immunoSEQ multiplex PCR; TCRdb's copy has only in-frame clones and lacks some. The sample consists of around 110,000 clones, roughly 87% of them appearing once. The sequenced sample was peripheral blood, obtained 28 days after the second AZD1222 dose. The receptors come from an adult who received the AZD1222 COVID-19 vaccine.

This chain links TRBV6-1 with TRBJ2-1; TRBD2 aligns across 11 bases. In germline, CDR1 is MNHNS, CDR2 SASEGT. V lost 2 bases and J lost 7; bases outside the gene matches: 7. The CDR3 loop spans 16 amino acids. The CDR3 reads CASSEWASGGYNEQFF. The CDR3 nucleotides read TGTGCCAGCAGTGAATGGGCTAGCGGGGGGTATAATGAGCAGTTCTTC.

The chain uses TRBV19 and TRBJ1-2; D is perhaps TRBD1 (5 bases). The CDR3 covers 16 residues. V lost 7 bases, J lost 4 bases, and 22 bases lay in between. CDR1 LNHDA and CDR2 SQIVND come from the germline V gene (reference sequence). The CDR3 loop reads CASTGPGGPGLYGYTF. CDR3 sequence (DNA): TGTGCCAGTACCGGTCCTGGGGGTCCGGGACTCTATGGCTACACCTTC.

The chain couples TRBV4-3 to TRBJ1-4; D remains unclear. Germline values: CDR1 LGHNA, CDR2 YSLEER. Trimming took 1 base from V and 0 from J, leaving 9 bases between them. This CDR3 is 16 amino acids long. The CDR3, as DNA: TGCGCCAGCAGCCAAGCCAGGCAGGCAACTAATGAAAAACTGTTTTTT. It codes for CASSQARQATNEKLFF.

J is TRBJ1-4 and V is TRBV19, with 7 bases aligning to TRBD1. Germline CDR1 reads LNHDA; CDR2 reads SQIVND (reference sequence). The CDR3 contains 13 residues. The trim removed 5 bases at V and 8 bases at J, leaving 5 bases unmatched. The CDR3 coding sequence is TGTGCCAGTAGTGGGGGCAGGGGGGAAAAACTGTTTTTT. Translating gives CASSGGRGEKLFF. The full variable domain, completed using reference TRBV19 and TRBJ1-4, is DGGITQSPKYLFRKEGQNVTLSCEQNLNHDAMYWYRQDPGQGLRLIYYSQIVNDFQKGDIAEGYSVSREKKESFPLTVTSAQKNPTAFYLCASSGGRGEKLFFGSGTQLSVL.

CDR3 sequence (DNA): TGTGCCACCAGTGACTCTTGGACTGGAGATGAGCAGTTCTTC. This gives the protein CATSDSWTGDEQFF. The chain employs TRBV24-1 and TRBJ2-1; possible D gene TRBD2, 5 bases. The CDR3 covers 14 residues. V lost 4 bases and J 8 bases, leaving 14 bases between the germline ends. Looked up from germline, CDR1 is KGHDR and CDR2 is SFDVKD.

This clone was picked up a small number of times. V gene TRBV12-3 or TRBV12-4 combines with J gene TRBJ1-1; D unclear. V was clipped by 7 bases and J by 6 bases, with 15 bases between them. The CDR3 extends over 13 amino acids. CDR3 in DNA: TGTGCCAGCACCCTGGGAGAAATCGCTGAAGCTTTCTTT. Its translation: CASTLGEIAEAFF.

The V gene is TRBV6-5, the J gene TRBJ1-5; 9 bases line up with TRBD1. In germline, CDR1 is MNHEY, CDR2 SVGAGI. V shed 5 bases and J 4 bases; nucleotides not matched to a gene: 6. The CDR3 is 15 amino acids. CDR3 sequence (DNA): TGTGCCAGCAGTCTTACAGGGGGCAGGAATCAGCCCCAGCATTTT. As protein: CASSLTGGRNQPQHF.

The V call is TRBV5-8, the J call TRBJ1-6; unclear D gene. CDR1 and CDR2 (germline): SGHTS, YDEGEE. The length of the CDR3 is 12 residues. The ends were cut back, 3 bases at V and 11 bases at J, with 9 bases in the middle. The CDR3, as DNA: TGTGCCAGCAGCTCCCTCCGAGCACCCCTCCACTTT. The encoded protein is CASSSLRAPLHF.

This chain joins TRBV29-1 and TRBJ1-1; no clear D gene. Germline values: CDR1 SQVTM, CDR2 ANQGSEA. The V end was cut by 1 base, the J end by 1 base, with 4 bases between. The CDR3 is made up of 12 amino acids. The DNA of the CDR3 is TGCAGCGTTGAAGGGAAGAACACTGAAGCTTTCTTT. Protein sequence: CSVEGKNTEAFF.

The chain employs TRBV20-1 and TRBJ2-7; no definite D call. The CDR3 consists of 16 residues. The germline V gene has CDR1 DFQATT and CDR2 SNEGSKA (reference sequence). V was pared by 3 bases and J by 2 bases, with 20 bases between. DNA for the CDR3: TGCAGTGCTAGTCTACCCGGGTCCCCTTCCCCCTACGAGCAGTACTTC. It is translated as CSASLPGSPSPYEQYF.